The entry below describes one T cell receptor (beta chain). Germline trimming cut 3 bases from V and 4 bases from J; bases unmatched to any gene: 4. CDR1 and CDR2 (germline): GTSNPN, SVGIG (reference sequence). This CDR3 spans 13 amino acids. These data come from a study of blood T cell repertoires in COVID-19. Study overall: The study drew acute and convalescent COVID-19 samples from the United States, Italy and Spain. The cDNA or gDNA used as material had been derived from T cells, B-cell-depleted T cells, or PBMCs.

As handled by the study authors: For nucleated cells, counts were estimated from reference gene primer amplification. The table came from immunoSEQ multiplex PCR; TCRdb's copy has only in-frame clones and leaves some out. The V and J calls and clone size come from that table; D and trimming were worked out from the DNA. The table records about 60,000 clones, approximately 77% of them present only once. V is TRBV30 and J is TRBJ2-7, with 9 bases identical to TRBD1. Sequences were obtained from peripheral blood. This clonotype was sampled from a human donor in a cohort sampled during active COVID-19. The CDR3 DNA sequence: TGTGCCTGGAGCCGGGACAGGGCGTACGAGCAGTACTTC. Translated, it gives CAWSRDRAYEQYF.